These 26 T cell receptor beta chains originate from one sample sequenced in a study of cytomegalovirus exposure and HLA in healthy donors. The PCR used 60 Vbeta and 13 Jbeta primers. The repertoire was sequenced with immunoSEQ multiplex PCR; TCRdb's copy has only in-frame clones and lacks some. The sample includes hundreds of thousands of clones, 70% to 90% of them seen just once. What was sequenced was PBMCs. The receptors shown here come from a man aged 30 to 45 in good health and CMV-seronegative.

This chain connects TRBV19 to TRBJ2-5; 8 nucleotides line up with TRBD1. V gave up 9 bases and J gave up 6 bases; unmatched junction bases: 12. Per germline, CDR1 LNHDA and CDR2 SQIVND (reference sequence). This CDR3 spans 14 amino acids. CDR3 bases: TGTGCCAGCCGGCCGGCAGGGGGCGGAAAGACCCAGTACTTC. It encodes CASRPAGGGKTQYF.

The rearrangement joins TRBV15 to TRBJ2-5; D may be TRBD1 (6 bases). Trimming took 2 bases from V and 0 from J, leaving 13 bases between them. Germline V CDR1 and CDR2: LNHNV, YYDKDF (reference sequence). The CDR3 is 16 amino acids. The CDR3, as DNA: TGTGCCACCAGCAGAAGGGTCAGGGGCTACCAAGAGACCCAGTACTTC. It yields the protein CATSRRVRGYQETQYF.

The chain couples TRBV6-1 to TRBJ2-5; weak D call: TRBD1 (6 bases). The end of the DNA aligns better with TRBJ2-7, so the J call may be wrong. Germline values: CDR1 MNHNS, CDR2 SASEGT. The CDR3 is 13 residues long. Here the CDR3 reads CAVPRGSSYEQYF. CDR3 nucleotide sequence: TGTGCCGTACCCAGGGGAAGCTCCTACGAGCAGTACTTC.

The chain links TRBV19 to TRBJ2-7, with D uncertain. CDR1 and CDR2 (germline): LNHDA, SQIVND (reference sequence). The ends were cut back, 5 bases at V and 3 bases at J, with 8 bases in the middle. This CDR3 is 12 amino acids long. The CDR3, as DNA: TGTGCCAGTAGTTCTTACAGCTACGAGCAGTACTTC. It yields the protein CASSSYSYEQYF. Full variable domain (remainder filled in from reference TRBV19 and TRBJ2-7): DGGITQSPKYLFRKEGQNVTLSCEQNLNHDAMYWYRQDPGQGLRLIYYSQIVNDFQKGDIAEGYSVSREKKESFPLTVTSAQKNPTAFYLCASSSYSYEQYFGPGTRLTVT.

CDR3 bases: TGTGCCAGCCGGGTGGGTATACTAGCGGGGGACTACAATGAGCAGTTCTTC. Its translation is CASRVGILAGDYNEQFF. This rearrangement joins TRBV27 to TRBJ2-1, with 11 bases identical to TRBD2. The CDR3 length is 17 residues. Trimming cost V 8 bases and J 3 bases; bases outside gene matches: 12. In germline, CDR1 is MNHEY, CDR2 SMNVEV (reference sequence).

This chain connects TRBV2 to TRBJ1-4, with 9 bases aligning to TRBD1. The V and J ends lost 4 bases and 5 bases, in that order; junction bases with no gene match: 5. The CDR3 loop spans 15 amino acids. The germline CDR1 and CDR2 sequences are SNHLY and FYNNEI. The CDR3, as DNA: TGTGCCAGCAGTGCTAACAGGGGGCAAAATGAAAAACTGTTTTTT. Translated, it gives CASSANRGQNEKLFF.

The chain couples TRBV5-8 to TRBJ1-1, with a possible D match to TRBD1 (5 bases). Per the germline V gene, CDR1 is SGHTS and CDR2 is YDEGEE. The CDR3 length is 11 residues. Deletions cut 4 bases from V and 10 bases from J, with 11 bases between. DNA for the CDR3: TGTGCCAGCAGCCCTTGGGGGGGAGCTTTCTTT. It codes for CASSPWGGAFF.

The genes are TRBV11-1 and TRBJ2-7; D possibly corresponds to TRBD2 (6 bases). V was clipped by 5 bases and J by 3 bases, with 20 bases between them. The germline V gene has CDR1 SGHAT and CDR2 FQDESV (reference sequence). The CDR3 runs 16 residues. CDR3 DNA sequence: TGTGCCAGCAGCCACTTAGCCGGGACGGAGGGCTACGAGCAGTACTTC. Residues: CASSHLAGTEGYEQYF.

This sequence joins TRBV6-1 and TRBJ2-3; a possible D gene is TRBD1 (6 bases). The V and J ends lost 6 bases and 4 bases respectively, with 14 bases between them. Germline V gives CDR1 MNHNS, CDR2 SASEGT. The CDR3 is 14 amino acids. The CDR3 bases are TGTGCCAGCAGGGGGGCGGGTCGCCCAGATACGCAGTATTTT. Translation: CASRGAGRPDTQYF.

This sequence joins TRBV9 and TRBJ2-1; D ambiguous. Germline lookup yields CDR1 SGDLS and CDR2 YYNGEE. The V end lost 3 bases, the J end lost 2 bases, and 12 bases lay between the germline ends. This CDR3 has 15 amino acids. CDR3 nucleotides: TGTGCCAGCAGCGCATCAGGTACCCCCTACAATGAGCAGTTCTTC. It is translated as CASSASGTPYNEQFF.

This clone was seen a handful of times. V and J are TRBV2 and TRBJ2-3, with D maybe TRBD2 (7 bases). Germline CDR1 and CDR2: SNHLY and FYNNEI. Trimming cost V 4 bases and J 6 bases, with 14 bases left between them. The CDR3 totals 14 residues. The CDR3 is CASSARGGGDTQYF. The CDR3 bases are TGTGCCAGCAGTGCCCGCGGGGGCGGGGATACGCAGTATTTT.

With respect to this clone: Other DNA sequences in this sample translate to the same CDR3. The chain couples TRBV5-1 to TRBJ2-7; 7 bases fit TRBD1. The CDR3 totals 14 residues. Germline V lookup: CDR1 SGHRS, CDR2 YFSETQ. V dropped 3 bases and J dropped 4; count of bases not matched to a gene: 7. The CDR3 region has the DNA TGCGCCAGCAGCTCATCGACAGGGTCGTACGAGCAGTACTTC. Translated: CASSSSTGSYEQYF.

This clone appeared a few times. The chain uses TRBV19 and TRBJ1-1; D unclear. CDR3 length: 11 residues. In germline, CDR1 is LNHDA, CDR2 SQIVND (reference sequence). Deletions cut 5 bases from V and 4 bases from J, with 5 bases between. CDR3 bases: TGTGCCAGTAGTCAATTCACTGAAGCTTTCTTT. This translates into CASSQFTEAFF.

The chain carries TRBV5-5 and TRBJ2-2; TRBD1 is a possible D gene (5 bases). This CDR3 contains 13 residues. Germline CDR1 and CDR2: SGHKS and YYEKEE (reference sequence). The V and J ends lost 7 bases and 1 base respectively, with 8 bases between them. The CDR3 reads CASRQLNTGELFF. Here the CDR3 DNA reads TGTGCCAGCCGACAGCTGAACACCGGGGAGCTGTTTTTT.

The rearrangement links TRBV19 to TRBJ1-6; D might be TRBD1 (5 bases). CDR3 size: 17 residues. The germline V gene has CDR1 LNHDA and CDR2 SQIVND (reference sequence). Trimming removed 4 bases at V and 0 bases at J, with 13 bases between. In DNA form, the CDR3 reads TGTGCCAGTAGTACCCCAAGACAGAGCTCCTATAATTCACCCCTCCACTTT. Protein: CASSTPRQSSYNSPLHF. Drawing the rest from reference TRBV19 and TRBJ1-6, the complete variable domain is DGGITQSPKYLFRKEGQNVTLSCEQNLNHDAMYWYRQDPGQGLRLIYYSQIVNDFQKGDIAEGYSVSREKKESFPLTVTSAQKNPTAFYLCASSTPRQSSYNSPLHFGNGTRLTVT.

The chain recombines TRBV6-5 with TRBJ1-2; D is ambiguous. Germline values: CDR1 MNHEY, CDR2 SVGAGI. Trimming took 0 bases from V and 3 from J, leaving 5 bases between them. This CDR3 is built from 13 residues. CDR3 nucleotides: TGTGCCAGCAGTTACTCGAGGGACTATGGCTACACCTTC. It is translated as CASSYSRDYGYTF.

This chain uses TRBV5-1 with TRBJ1-2; D remains ambiguous. This CDR3 has 14 amino acids. The germline V gene encodes CDR1 SGHRS and CDR2 YFSETQ. The ends were cut back, 0 bases at V and 2 bases at J, with 8 bases in the middle. Here the CDR3 DNA reads TGCGCCAGCAGCTTGGGCGTGTTGAACTATGGCTACACCTTC. Protein: CASSLGVLNYGYTF.

This clone was recorded only once. The same CDR3 also results from other DNA sequences found in this sample. V and J are TRBV7-9 and TRBJ1-5, with 7 bases lining up with TRBD1. The CDR3 totals 15 residues. The germline V gene encodes CDR1 SEHNR and CDR2 FQNEAQ (reference sequence). Trimming took 1 base from V and 1 from J; bases not matched to a gene: 1. CDR3 protein: CASSLGTGSNQPQHF. CDR3 bases: TGTGCCAGCAGCTTAGGGACAGGCAGCAATCAGCCCCAGCATTTT.

DNA for the CDR3: TGTGCCAGCAGCCCCCTCAGCCAGGCGGCCTCGAGTCGGGGGCAGTACTTC. Protein product: CASSPLSQAASSRGQYF. V is TRBV11-2 and J is TRBJ2-7, with D possibly TRBD2 on 5 matching bases. The CDR3 sequence is 17 residues long. Trimming took off 5 bases at V and 9 bases at J, with 29 bases between the two ends. Per germline, CDR1 SGHAT and CDR2 FQNNGV.

V usage is TRBV28 and J usage is TRBJ1-4; the D gene is possibly TRBD1 (5 bases). With 5 bases removed from V and 8 bases from J, the gap between germline ends came to 12 bases. The germline gives CDR1 MDHEN, CDR2 SYDVKM. CDR3 length: 13 amino acids. CDR3 DNA sequence: TGTGCCAGCAGTACGCAGGGATGGGAAAAACTGTTTTTT. This encodes CASSTQGWEKLFF.

The chain combines TRBV7-9 with TRBJ1-2, with 10 bases identical to TRBD1. The germline CDR1 and CDR2 sequences are SEHNR and FQNEAQ (reference sequence). The junction had 12 bases not matched to a gene; V was cut back by 2 bases and J by 9 bases. The CDR3 consists of 16 residues. CDR3 sequence reads: CASSLYGGQGLFRYTF. CDR3 bases: TGTGCCAGCAGCTTATACGGGGGACAGGGGTTGTTTCGCTACACCTTC.

The chain couples TRBV5-1 to TRBJ1-2; 12 bases are a match to TRBD1. The CDR3 runs 15 residues. The trim removed 3 bases at V and 8 bases at J, leaving 8 bases unmatched. Germline loops: CDR1 SGHRS, CDR2 YFSETQ. The DNA for the CDR3 is TGCGCCAGCAGCTCGTCCGGGACAGGGGGCCGGGGCTACACCTTC. Residues: CASSSSGTGGRGYTF. Full variable domain (outside the CDR3, taken from reference TRBV5-1 and TRBJ1-2): KAGVTQTPRYLIKTRGQQVTLSCSPISGHRSVSWYQQTPGQGLQFLFEYFSETQRNKGNFPGRFSGRQFSNSRSEMNVSTLELGDSALYLCASSSSGTGGRGYTFGSGTRLTVV.

The chain combines TRBV13 with TRBJ2-1; no definite D call. The CDR3 extends over 9 amino acids. Germline CDR1 and CDR2: PRHDT and FYEKMQ (reference sequence). Trimming stripped 8 bases from V and 9 bases from J, with 5 bases between. The CDR3 here is CASGLEQFF. In DNA, the CDR3 is TGTGCCAGCGGGCTTGAGCAGTTCTTC.

The V call is TRBV7-8, the J call TRBJ2-5; TRBD2 matches 10 bases. Trimming took 7 bases from V and 4 from J; bases not matched to a gene: 3. Germline loops: CDR1 SGHVS, CDR2 FQNEAQ. The CDR3 covers 13 residues. The CDR3 DNA reads as TGTGCCAGCAAGCGGGGGGGCGGAGAGACCCAGTACTTC. Translated: CASKRGGGETQYF. The variable domain in full, completed from reference TRBV7-8 and TRBJ2-5, reads GAGVSQSPRYKVAKRGQDVALRCDPISGHVSLFWYQQALGQGPEFLTYFQNEAQLDKSGLPSDRFFAERPEGSVSTLKIQRTQQEDSAVYLCASKRGGGETQYFGPGTRLLVL.

This clone showed up just a few times. CDR3 sequence: CASSLPSGAYTGELFF. As DNA, the CDR3 is TGTGCCAGCAGCTTGCCAAGCGGGGCATACACCGGGGAGCTGTTTTTT. The chain has TRBV7-2 and TRBJ2-2; 7 bases line up with TRBD2. Germline CDR1 reads SGHTA; CDR2 reads FQGNSA. The V gene end was trimmed by 3 bases and the J gene end by 3 bases; junction bases not matched to a gene: 7. This CDR3 region has 16 residues.

This sequence joins TRBV7-8 and TRBJ2-3, with 8 bases matching TRBD2. Germline V gene sequence: CDR1 SGHVS, CDR2 FQNEAQ. The CDR3 sequence is 13 residues long. Trimming cost V 7 bases and J 11 bases; bases outside gene matches: 11. DNA of the CDR3: TGTGCCAGCACCACGGAAAGGAGCGGGGGGCAGTATTTT. This codes for CASTTERSGGQYF.